This record covers a single T cell receptor (beta chain). The antigen remains undetermined. The sample is drawn from a study of blood T cells in healthy people across ages. The study, taken as a whole, reports: Long-lived donors carried more naive CD4+ cells and greater diversity than aged donors. Roughly linearly, TCR beta diversity per million T cells fell as age increased.

A second PCR of about 6 to 12 cycles used a sample-barcoded 5' primer and a J-beta primer mix. TCRdb reanalysed the 5' RACE reads using MiXCR and keeps one entry per CDR3 protein. The table shows more than 450,000 distinct CDR3 sequences, with 27% occurring only once. The germline gives CDR1 DFQATT, CDR2 SNEGSKA (reference sequence). This CDR3 is 16 amino acids long. These data also featured in a second study, about T cells of mothers and their children.

The genes are TRBV20-1 and TRBJ2-7, with 9 bases that match TRBD2. The J call is in doubt because the DNA end fits TRBJ2-5 better. This receptor was obtained from a boy younger than 10 in good health. Source material: blood. The CDR3: CSASPASGKGSETQYF. The DNA of the CDR3 is TGCAGTGCTAGTCCCGCTAGCGGGAAGGGGAGTGAGACCCAGTACTTC.